This T cell receptor (beta chain) was retrieved from a study of shared clonotypes between healthy human individuals. Study-level findings and limits: Relative to clonotypes present in all four donors, those not shared had lower generation probabilities.

This clone turned up a few times. Antigen: not known. Only in-frame clones appear in the TCRdb table, and some are missing; sequencing was by immunoSEQ multiplex PCR. The table includes over a million clones, roughly 74% detected once. V gave up 5 bases and J gave up 7 bases, with 5 bases separating them. The CDR3 has 10 amino acids. Germline V CDR1 and CDR2: GTSNPN, SVGIG (reference sequence). The sample consisted of memory CD4+ T cells from PBMCs. Subset meaning: CD45RA-negative fraction. The J gene is TRBJ1-4, the V gene TRBV30; no definite D call. The sequence was collected from a man between 18 and 35 years old in good health. Some clones in this sample may be carry-over from other donors' samples. The CDR3 here is CAWGSEKLFF. Written as DNA, the CDR3 is TGTGCCTGGGGGAGTGAAAAACTGTTTTTT.